The source of this TCR beta chain is a study of T-cell memory formation after mild COVID-19. Study-level background: Largely donor-specific TCR clusters were found. Study outcomes and limitations: Balance between CD4 and CD8 was seen in clones contracting day 15 to 85, and a CD4+ lean was seen in later expanders. Contracting CD4+ clones lay largely in CM and EM, with CD8+ ones residing in EMRA.

A word on this clonotype: No antigen is known for it.

Germline V lookup: CDR1 SQVTM, CDR2 ANQGSEA. Trimming removed 3 bases at V and 2 bases at J, with 19 bases between. The CDR3 loop spans 16 amino acids. Libraries for TCRalpha and TCRbeta carried sample barcodes and unique molecular identifiers via 5'RACE. TCRdb re-called the 5' RACE reads with MiXCR, one entry per CDR3 protein. The repertoire includes about 88,000 distinct CDR3 sequences, more than 20% of them detected once, and under 50% sits in the top ten. The sample was PBMCs or a T cell subset sorted from them (not recorded which). This receptor was obtained from a young man who had mild COVID-19 (a few samples of this study predate the infection). Cell type and time point are not known. V gene TRBV29-1 combines with J gene TRBJ2-5; maybe TRBD2 (6 bases). CDR3 loop: CSVEPLVAGRQETQYF. CDR3 DNA sequence: TGCAGCGTTGAGCCCCTTGTGGCGGGGAGGCAAGAGACCCAGTACTTC.